This TCR beta chain was profiled in a study of graft-versus-host responses after intestinal transplantation. The overall study: Transplant types were multivisceral, liver-intestinal, or isolated intestinal. Anti-thymocyte globulin induction preceded about 3 years of tacrolimus and steroid maintenance in all recipients.

Produced via immunoSEQ multiplex PCR; TCRdb's table is partial and in-frame only. The table lists over 100,000 clones, approximately 92% of them singletons, with 0.095% to 0.15% in the top ten. As regards this clone: What it binds is unknown.

Findings of the study overall: Detection of GvH clones occurred in recipient marrow, and some had their first appearance in ileum or blood. Graft-donor T cell macrochimerism in patients accompanied high graft-versus-host to host-versus-graft clonal ratios in allografts.

The V and J ends lost 1 base and 7 bases respectively, with 11 bases between them. The CDR3 contains 13 residues. Germline-derived CDR1 and CDR2 are SEHNR and FQNEAQ (reference sequence). The origin of this receptor is a human donor who received an intestinal transplant. The sample consisted of unstimulated CD4+ T cells sorted from spleen or lymph node cells, taken before intestinal transplant. The chain links TRBV7-9 to TRBJ2-7; no definite D call. CDR3 region: CASSLEGSGEQYF. The CDR3 bases are TGTGCCAGCAGCTTAGAGGGTTCTGGGGAGCAGTACTTC.